A selection of T cell receptor beta chains follows, all from one sample in a study of blood T cell repertoires in COVID-19. Method: immunoSEQ multiplex PCR; TCRdb's copy keeps in-frame clones and lacks some. The sample has around 280,000 clones, around 90% seen once. Sequenced material: PBMCs or T cells enriched from blood (not recorded which). The receptors were sampled from a woman under 30 with acute COVID-19. Each CDR3 is given with its conserved first and last residue. A D gene is named only where the DNA matches it firmly. Clone size, where shown, is once, few, many, or a class for clones that have expanded.

cdr3_nt cdr3_aa j_call d_call clone_size v_call
TGTGCCAGTAGTATCGGAAACAGTTTCTCTGGAAACACCATATATTTT CASSIGNSFSGNTIYF TRBJ1-3 - - TRBV19
TGTGCCAGCAGTTACCGACACCGAGGGACAGGAAATGAGCAGTTCTTC CASSYRHRGTGNEQFF TRBJ2-1 TRBD1 - TRBV6-2/TRBV6-3
TGTGCCAGCAGTCCTAGGACAGTCTATGGCTACACCTTC CASSPRTVYGYTF TRBJ1-2 - - TRBV12-3/TRBV12-4
TGTGCCATCAGTGACCCTAACGGGAGGTCCTACGAGCAGTACTTC CAISDPNGRSYEQYF TRBJ2-7 TRBD2 once TRBV10-3
TGCGCCAGCAGCCGGGTGGCTAGCGGGATTCATGAGCAGTTCTTC CASSRVASGIHEQFF TRBJ2-1 TRBD2 - TRBV5-1
TGTGCCAGTAGTATACGAGACAGGGGGCTCTATCAGCCCCAGCATTTT CASSIRDRGLYQPQHF TRBJ1-5 TRBD1 - TRBV19
TGTGCTAGTGGGGACAGGAACTATGGCTACACCTTC CASGDRNYGYTF TRBJ1-2 TRBD1 - TRBV12-5
TGCGCCAGCAGCTTGGGAGGGTACCTAGCGGGAGGCGACATTCAGTACTTC CASSLGGYLAGGDIQYF TRBJ2-4 TRBD2 - TRBV5-1
TGTGCCAGCAGTCCCTCCACAGATACGCAGTATTTT CASSPSTDTQYF TRBJ2-3 - - TRBV27
TGTGCCAGTAGTCTCACAGGGGGCAATCAGCCCCAGCATTTT CASSLTGGNQPQHF TRBJ1-5 TRBD1 once TRBV19
TGCGCCAGCAGCTTGTTATCCCCCCGGGATCCCTTCAATGAGCAGTTCTTC CASSLLSPRDPFNEQFF TRBJ2-1 - - TRBV5-1
TGTGCCAGCAGCTTTAAACGGAGCGAGCAGTACTTC CASSFKRSEQYF TRBJ2-7 - - TRBV7-9
TGCGCCAGTGCTATAAAAATGGGACTAGCGGGAGTTAGGGATGAGCAGTTCTTC CASAIKMGLAGVRDEQFF TRBJ2-1 TRBD2 - TRBV10-2
TGTGCCAGCAGCCCAAGCGGGAGGGCCTCCGAGCAGTACTTC CASSPSGRASEQYF TRBJ2-7 TRBD2 few TRBV5-4
TGTGCCACCGATACGACAGGGAGCAGTTCTCCAACTAATGAAAAACTGTTTTTT CATDTTGSSSPTNEKLFF TRBJ1-4 TRBD1 - TRBV2
TGTGCCAGCAGCTTGGGACTGAAAGGTATTAGGAGTGTGCAGTATTTT CASSLGLKGIRSVQYF TRBJ2-3 - once TRBV5-4
TGTGCCAGCAGTTTACACAGGTCAAATTCCTACGAGCAGTACTTC CASSLHRSNSYEQYF TRBJ2-7 - - TRBV27
TGTGCCAGTAGTAGAGGGCTTGCAGATACGCAGTATTTT CASSRGLADTQYF TRBJ2-3 - - TRBV19
TGTGCCACCAGTGATCCAACAGGGGTTACCGGGGAGCTGTTTTTT CATSDPTGVTGELFF TRBJ2-2 TRBD1 - TRBV24-1
TGCAGCGCCCTGGACAGTTTCCAAGAGACCCAGTACTTC CSALDSFQETQYF TRBJ2-5 - few TRBV29-1
TGCAGTGCCAGACACTCGGGCTACACCTTC CSARHSGYTF TRBJ1-2 - - TRBV20-1
TGTGCCTGGAGTCGGGGCGGGAGTGGAGAGACCCAGTACTTC CAWSRGGSGETQYF TRBJ2-5 TRBD2 - TRBV30
TGTGCCAGCAGCTCCCGGGTTTCCTACAATGAGCAGTTCTTC CASSSRVSYNEQFF TRBJ2-1 - once TRBV5-4
TGTGCCAGCTCACCCGAACTCTCTGGAAACACCATATATTTT CASSPELSGNTIYF TRBJ1-3 - - TRBV18
TGTGCCAGCAGTGAAGTCAGGACAGGAGGCTACGAGCAGTACTTC CASSEVRTGGYEQYF TRBJ2-7 TRBD1 - TRBV2
TGTGCCACCAGTGATTTCGAGGACAGGGATGAGCAGTTCTTC CATSDFEDRDEQFF TRBJ2-1 TRBD1 - TRBV24-1
TGTGCCAGCAGTTACCAGGGGGCCAATCAGCCCCAGCATTTT CASSYQGANQPQHF TRBJ1-5 TRBD1 - TRBV2
TGTGCCACCTCACTAATTTTGAACACTGAAGCTTTCTTT CATSLILNTEAFF TRBJ1-1 - once TRBV15
TGTGCCAGCAGCTTCCGGGGGGCCCTGCCTAACTATGGCTACACCTTC CASSFRGALPNYGYTF TRBJ1-2 - - TRBV7-9
TGTGCCAGTACCGCCCGGCGGGAGAGGACAGATACGCAGTATTTT CASTARRERTDTQYF TRBJ2-3 TRBD2 - TRBV19
TGTGCCAGCAGTCTTTACAATGAGCAGTTCTTC CASSLYNEQFF TRBJ2-1 - - TRBV12-3/TRBV12-4
TGTGCCAGCAGCTTAGGAGCCTATGGCTACACCTTC CASSLGAYGYTF TRBJ1-2 - - TRBV7-9
TGTGCCAGCAGCATCCCAGGGTACGAGCAGTACTTC CASSIPGYEQYF TRBJ2-7 - - TRBV12-3/TRBV12-4
TGCGCCAGCAGAACAGGGGAGTCCTACAATGAGCAGTTCTTC CASRTGESYNEQFF TRBJ2-1 TRBD1 - TRBV5-1
TGTGCCAGCAGTTCCTTGCCCGGGGGCAATGAGCAGTTCTTC CASSSLPGGNEQFF TRBJ2-1 - - TRBV6-5
TGTGCCAGCAGCTGGGATATTACAGGGGGGAACTATGGCTACACCTTC CASSWDITGGNYGYTF TRBJ1-2 TRBD1 - TRBV5-5
TGCGCCAGCAGCCAACAGCGGAGCGCCTACGAGCAGTACTTC CASSQQRSAYEQYF TRBJ2-7 - - TRBV4-1